This is a list of T cell receptor beta chains from one sample in a study of T cell responses to AZD1222 COVID-19 vaccine. Assay used: immunoSEQ multiplex PCR; TCRdb lists only in-frame clones, some missing. Of 95,000 to 100,000 clones detected, more than 75% appear once; the ten largest clones hold 15% to 20%. The sequenced sample was peripheral blood, obtained on day 0 of AZD1222 vaccination. The receptor set was obtained from an adult in good health. The CDR3 runs from the conserved cysteine through the conserved F or W. The D gene is left open where the match is weak. Expanded clones get a size class; other rows say once, few or many, or leave the size out.

D,V,size,J,CDR3,DNA
-,TRBV24-1,-,TRBJ2-3,CATSDKSRGDTQYF,TGTGCCACCAGTGATAAATCGAGGGGTGATACGCAGTATTTT
-,TRBV19,-,TRBJ2-2,CASSSDWGPGELFF,TGTGCCAGTAGCTCGGATTGGGGTCCCGGGGAGCTGTTTTTT
-,TRBV6-2/TRBV6-3,once,TRBJ2-3,CASSLGPEADTQYF,TGTGCCAGCAGTTTAGGCCCCGAGGCAGATACGCAGTATTTT
TRBD2,TRBV28,-,TRBJ2-2,CASRLTSGSTGELFF,TGTGCCAGCAGGCTGACTAGCGGGAGTACCGGGGAGCTGTTTTTT
TRBD2,TRBV6-6,-,TRBJ2-3,CASSRTSGTVWGTDTQYF,TGTGCCAGCAGTCGAACTAGCGGGACCGTCTGGGGAACAGATACGCAGTATTTT
TRBD1,TRBV18,-,TRBJ1-5,CASSTTGANQPQHF,TGTGCCAGCTCGACGACAGGGGCCAATCAGCCCCAGCATTTT
-,TRBV5-1,-,TRBJ1-3,CASSLADGNTIYF,TGCGCCAGCAGCTTGGCGGATGGAAACACCATATATTTT
-,TRBV11-1,-,TRBJ2-7,CASSPLGGRSYEQYF,TGTGCCAGCAGCCCACTTGGAGGCCGCTCCTACGAGCAGTACTTC
-,TRBV2,-,TRBJ1-3,CASHPGFGNTIYF,TGTGCCAGTCACCCAGGGTTCGGAAACACCATATATTTT
-,TRBV5-1,-,TRBJ1-6,CASSFESSYNSPLHF,TGCGCCAGCAGCTTCGAGAGCTCCTATAATTCACCCCTCCACTTT
-,TRBV21-1,-,TRBJ2-5,CASSKKGRDAGPTYQETQYF,TGTGCCAGCAGCAAAAAAGGTAGGGACGCGGGCCCCACTTACCAAGAGACCCAGTACTTC
-,TRBV3-1/TRBV3-2,-,TRBJ1-2,CASSQSLQGHYGYTF,TGTGCCAGCAGCCAAAGCCTACAGGGACACTATGGCTACACCTTC
-,TRBV6-5,once,TRBJ1-6,CASSRVSALDSPLHF,TGTGCCAGCAGTAGGGTCTCCGCGCTGGATTCACCCCTCCACTTT
-,TRBV19,-,TRBJ1-1,CASSYSRQNTEAFF,TGTGCCAGTAGCTACAGCAGACAAAACACTGAAGCTTTCTTT
-,TRBV4-1,-,TRBJ1-6,CASSQGGFGTNNSPLHF,TGCGCCAGCAGCCAAGGTGGATTCGGGACCAATAATTCACCCCTCCACTTT
TRBD1,TRBV6-4,-,TRBJ1-6,CASSDFGPGQGYSPLHF,TGTGCCAGCAGTGACTTTGGACCGGGACAGGGTTATTCACCCCTCCACTTT